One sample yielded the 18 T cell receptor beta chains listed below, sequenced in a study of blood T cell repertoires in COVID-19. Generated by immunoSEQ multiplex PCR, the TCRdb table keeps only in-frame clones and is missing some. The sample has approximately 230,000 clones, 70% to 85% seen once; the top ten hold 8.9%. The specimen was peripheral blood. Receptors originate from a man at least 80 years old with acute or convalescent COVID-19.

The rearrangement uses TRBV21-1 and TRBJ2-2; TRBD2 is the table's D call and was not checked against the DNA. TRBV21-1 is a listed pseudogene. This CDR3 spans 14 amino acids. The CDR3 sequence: CASPPGRGTGELFF. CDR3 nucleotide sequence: TGTGCCAGCCCCCCGGGGCGGGGCACCGGGGAGCTGTTTTTT.

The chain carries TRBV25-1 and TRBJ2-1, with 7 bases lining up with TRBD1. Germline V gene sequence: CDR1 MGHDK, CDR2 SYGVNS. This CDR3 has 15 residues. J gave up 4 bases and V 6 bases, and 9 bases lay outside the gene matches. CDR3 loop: CASSPGTDTYNEQFF. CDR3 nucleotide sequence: TGTGCCAGCAGCCCAGGGACAGACACTTACAATGAGCAGTTCTTC.

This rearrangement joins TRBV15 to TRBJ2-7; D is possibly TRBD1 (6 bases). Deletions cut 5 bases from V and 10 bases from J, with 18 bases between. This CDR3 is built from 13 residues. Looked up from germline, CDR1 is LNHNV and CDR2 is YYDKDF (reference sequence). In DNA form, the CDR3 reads TGTGCCACCAGCGCTCGACAGGATAAAGGACAGTACTTC. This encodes CATSARQDKGQYF.

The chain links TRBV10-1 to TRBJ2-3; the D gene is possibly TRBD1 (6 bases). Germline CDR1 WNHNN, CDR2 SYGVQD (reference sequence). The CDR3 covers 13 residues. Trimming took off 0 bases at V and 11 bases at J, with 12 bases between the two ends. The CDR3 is CASSESGRGGQYF. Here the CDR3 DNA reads TGCGCCAGCAGTGAGTCTGGGCGAGGGGGGCAGTATTTT.

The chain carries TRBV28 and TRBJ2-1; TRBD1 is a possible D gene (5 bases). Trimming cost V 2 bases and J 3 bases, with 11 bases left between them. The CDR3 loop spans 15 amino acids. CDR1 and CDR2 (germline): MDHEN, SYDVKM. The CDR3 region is CASSLVQGSYNEQFF. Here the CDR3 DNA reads TGTGCCAGCAGTTTAGTCCAGGGTAGCTACAATGAGCAGTTCTTC.

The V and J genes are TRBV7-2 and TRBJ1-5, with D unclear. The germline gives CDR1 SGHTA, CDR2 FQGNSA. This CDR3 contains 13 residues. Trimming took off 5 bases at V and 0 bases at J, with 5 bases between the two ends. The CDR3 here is CASSPFSNQPQHF. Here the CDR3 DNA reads TGTGCCAGCAGCCCCTTTAGCAATCAGCCCCAGCATTTT.

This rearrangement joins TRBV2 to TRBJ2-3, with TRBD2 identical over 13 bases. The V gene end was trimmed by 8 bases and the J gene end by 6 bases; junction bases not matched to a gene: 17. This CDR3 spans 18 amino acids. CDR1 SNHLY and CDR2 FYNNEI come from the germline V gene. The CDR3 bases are TGTGCCAGCGGGCTGTCCACGAGGACTAGCGGGAGTGTTGATACGCAGTATTTT. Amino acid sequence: CASGLSTRTSGSVDTQYF.

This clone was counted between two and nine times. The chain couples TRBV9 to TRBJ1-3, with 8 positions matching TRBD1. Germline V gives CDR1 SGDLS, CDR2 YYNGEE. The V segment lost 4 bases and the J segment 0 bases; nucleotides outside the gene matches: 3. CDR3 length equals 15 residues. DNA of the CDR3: TGTGCCAGCAGCCCGACAGGGGTCTCTGGAAACACCATATATTTT. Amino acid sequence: CASSPTGVSGNTIYF. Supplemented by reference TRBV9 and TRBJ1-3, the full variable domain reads DSGVTQTPKHLITATGQRVTLRCSPRSGDLSVYWYQQSLDQGLQFLIQYYNGEERAKGNILERFSAQQFPDLHSELNLSSLELGDSALYFCASSPTGVSGNTIYFGEGSWLTVV.

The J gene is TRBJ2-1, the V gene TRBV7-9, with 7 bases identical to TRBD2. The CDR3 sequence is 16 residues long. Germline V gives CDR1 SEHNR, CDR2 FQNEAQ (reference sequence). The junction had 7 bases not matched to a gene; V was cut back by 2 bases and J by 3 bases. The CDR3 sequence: CASSLRASGVYNEQFF. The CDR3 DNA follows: TGTGCCAGCAGCTTAAGGGCTAGCGGCGTCTACAATGAGCAGTTCTTC.

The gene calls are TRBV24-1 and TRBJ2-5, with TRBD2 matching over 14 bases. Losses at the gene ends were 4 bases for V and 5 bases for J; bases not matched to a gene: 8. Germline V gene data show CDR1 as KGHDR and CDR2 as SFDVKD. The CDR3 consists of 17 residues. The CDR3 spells CATSDHRLAGGGETQYF. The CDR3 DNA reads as TGTGCCACCAGTGACCACCGACTAGCGGGAGGGGGGGAGACCCAGTACTTC.

The CDR3 bases are TGTGCCAGCAGCCCCCGACAGGACGCGATATTGAACACTGAAGCTTTCTTT. Translating it yields CASSPRQDAILNTEAFF. The chain is built from TRBV11-2 and TRBJ1-1; D is possibly TRBD1 (6 bases). Trimming shortened V by 5 bases and J by 0 bases, and 19 bases separated the two germline ends. The CDR3 length is 17 residues. From germline, CDR1 is SGHAT and CDR2 FQNNGV.

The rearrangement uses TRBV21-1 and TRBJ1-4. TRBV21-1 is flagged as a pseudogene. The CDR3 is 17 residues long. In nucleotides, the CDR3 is TGTGCCAGCAGCACCTTCACCGACGGGGCAACTAATGAAAAACTGTTTTTT. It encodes CASSTFTDGATNEKLFF.

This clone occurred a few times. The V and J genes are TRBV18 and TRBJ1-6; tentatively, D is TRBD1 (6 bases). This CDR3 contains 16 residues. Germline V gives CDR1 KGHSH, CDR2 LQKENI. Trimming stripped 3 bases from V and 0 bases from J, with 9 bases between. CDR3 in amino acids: CASSPGQSSYNSPLHF. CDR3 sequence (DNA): TGTGCCAGCTCACCCGGACAGAGCTCCTATAATTCACCCCTCCACTTT.

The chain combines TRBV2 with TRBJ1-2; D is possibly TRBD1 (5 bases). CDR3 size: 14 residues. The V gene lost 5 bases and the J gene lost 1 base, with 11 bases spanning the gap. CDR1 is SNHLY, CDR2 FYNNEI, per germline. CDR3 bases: TGTGCCAGCAGTTACAGGAAGCTTAACTATGGCTACACCTTC. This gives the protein CASSYRKLNYGYTF.

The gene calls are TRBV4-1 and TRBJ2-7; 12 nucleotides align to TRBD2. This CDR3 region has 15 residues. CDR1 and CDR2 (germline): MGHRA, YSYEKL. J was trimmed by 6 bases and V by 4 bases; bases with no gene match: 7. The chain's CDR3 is CASSPTGTSGREQYF. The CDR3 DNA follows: TGCGCCAGCAGCCCAACCGGGACTAGCGGGCGCGAGCAGTACTTC.

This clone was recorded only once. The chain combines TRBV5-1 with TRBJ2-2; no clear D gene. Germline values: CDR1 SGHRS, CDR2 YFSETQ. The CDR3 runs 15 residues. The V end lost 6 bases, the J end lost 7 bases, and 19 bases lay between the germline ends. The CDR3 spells CASTNDDWWRGELFF. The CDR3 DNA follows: TGCGCCAGCACCAATGACGACTGGTGGCGCGGGGAGCTGTTTTTT. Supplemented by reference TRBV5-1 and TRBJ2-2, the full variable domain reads KAGVTQTPRYLIKTRGQQVTLSCSPISGHRSVSWYQQTPGQGLQFLFEYFSETQRNKGNFPGRFSGRQFSNSRSEMNVSTLELGDSALYLCASTNDDWWRGELFFGEGSRLTVL.

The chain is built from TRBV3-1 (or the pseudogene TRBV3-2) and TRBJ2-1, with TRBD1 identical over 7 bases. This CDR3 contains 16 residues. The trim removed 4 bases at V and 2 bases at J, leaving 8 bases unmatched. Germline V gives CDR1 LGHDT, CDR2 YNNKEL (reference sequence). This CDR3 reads CASSPRQGGTYNEQFF. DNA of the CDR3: TGTGCCAGCAGCCCAAGACAGGGCGGCACCTACAATGAGCAGTTCTTC.

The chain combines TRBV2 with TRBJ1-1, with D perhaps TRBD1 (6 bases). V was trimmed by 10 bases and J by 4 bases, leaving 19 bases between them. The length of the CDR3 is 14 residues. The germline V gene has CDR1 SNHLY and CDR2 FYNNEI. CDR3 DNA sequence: TGTGCCACCTCAGGGGCCCAAAAGGGCACTGAAGCTTTCTTT. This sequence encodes CATSGAQKGTEAFF.